The entry below describes one T cell receptor beta chain. No antigen is known for it. TCRdb passed the reads through MiXCR, listing each CDR3 protein once. The sample shows approximately 200,000 distinct CDR3 sequences, over 25% of them seen only once. This specimen belongs to a study of T cell repertoires in cytomegalovirus infection. Turning to the study itself: Both CMV infection and a matching HLA type were indicated by public TCR beta signatures.

General study points: Accumulated public TCR beta family frequency recognized individuals carrying CMV together with the relevant HLA. HLA-C-restricted CMV-specific TCR beta clonotypes were dominant in the ex vivo response.

V was pared by 5 bases and J by 0 bases, with 5 bases of the junction left unmatched. Germline V gene data show CDR1 as MNHEY and CDR2 as SVGAGI. The CDR3 sequence is 15 residues long. The sequence came from a human donor in good health (CMV status not recorded). Some clones in this sample may be carry-over from other donors' samples. The chain employs TRBV6-5 and TRBJ2-7; the match to TRBD2 covers 9 bases. Sequenced sample: PBMCs. CDR3 DNA sequence: TGTGCCAGCAGTGGCGGGGGGGAGAGCTCCTACGAGCAGTACTTC. This sequence encodes CASSGGGESSYEQYF.